The rows below give T cell receptor beta chains drawn from one sample of a study of identical twins. A single record per CDR3 protein comes from TCRdb applying MiXCR to the 5' RACE reads. The sample includes 1.5 million to 2 million distinct CDR3 sequences, more than 30% of them seen just once. Sequencing used cord blood. The receptors shown here come from a newborn girl in good health. Both conserved end residues are part of each CDR3. Each record gives: J gene, V gene, D gene, clone size, CDR3 DNA, CDR3 protein. A D gene is named only where the DNA matches it firmly. Clone size is not always given. Where it is, it says once, few, many or a class for expanded clones.

TRBJ1-6	TRBV7-6	-	-	TGTGCCAGCAGCTCATACCACGGGGATTCACCCCTCCACTTT	CASSSYHGDSPLHF
TRBJ2-7	TRBV13	-	-	TGTGCCAGCAGCCCCCCGAAAGAGATAGGAGCCTACGAGCAGTACTTC	CASSPPKEIGAYEQYF
TRBJ1-1	TRBV28	TRBD1	-	TGTGCCAGCAGTTTTAGACAGGGGGCGCGCGGAAGTACTGAAGCTTTCTTT	CASSFRQGARGSTEAFF
TRBJ1-2	TRBV3-1	-	-	TGTGCCAGCAGCCAAGATGGGAGGTATGGCTACAACTTC	CASSQDGRYGYNF
TRBJ2-1	TRBV4-1	TRBD2	few	TGCGCCAGCAGCCAACCTACTAGCGGGAGCAATGAGCAGTTCTTC	CASSQPTSGSNEQFF
TRBJ2-5	TRBV5-5	-	few	TGTGCCAGCAGCTTCCTAGGGGAAGAGACCCAGTACTTC	CASSFLGEETQYF
TRBJ2-5	TRBV10-3	TRBD2	few	TGTGCCATCAGGACTAGCGGTATAGATGAGCAGTACTTC	CAIRTSGIDEQYF
TRBJ2-1	TRBV12-3/TRBV12-4	-	few	TGTGCCAGCAGTTTTCCAAAGGACTTCTCCTACAATGAGCAGTTCTTC	CASSFPKDFSYNEQFF
TRBJ2-1	TRBV20-1	TRBD2	-	TGCAGTGCTAGAGCTAGCGGGAGAAATGGCCATGAGCAGTTCTTC	CSARASGRNGHEQFF
TRBJ2-5	TRBV2	TRBD2	few	TGTGCCAGCAGTGCCACAGAGACTAGCGGGGGAGAGACCCAGTACTTC	CASSATETSGGETQYF
TRBJ2-1	TRBV24-1	TRBD2	-	TGTGCCACCAGTGGGAGTACTAGCGGGACCTACAATGAGCAGTTCTTC	CATSGSTSGTYNEQFF
TRBJ1-2	TRBV24-1	-	few	TGTGCCACCAGTGACCCCACGGTCGCCTATGGCTACACCTTC	CATSDPTVAYGYTF
TRBJ1-2	TRBV4-1	-	few	TGCGCCAGCAGCCAACGTCTCCGGGGGCGTTGGGTGAAGGGCTACACCTTC	CASSQRLRGRWVKGYTF
TRBJ1-6	TRBV28	-	few	TGTGCCAGCAACAGGGCATTTAATTCACCCCTCCACTTT	CASNRAFNSPLHF
TRBJ1-2	TRBV7-2	TRBD1	-	TGTGCCAGCAGCTTATCCCTCGGGACAGGTTATGGCTACACCTTC	CASSLSLGTGYGYTF
TRBJ2-1	TRBV29-1	-	many	TGCAGCGTTGGGCTAGTTTCGCGCTCCTACAATGAGCAGTTCTTC	CSVGLVSRSYNEQFF
TRBJ2-1	TRBV20-1	TRBD2	-	TGCAGTGCGAGACTAGCGGCTGACAATGAGCAGTTCTTC	CSARLAADNEQFF
TRBJ1-1	TRBV12-3/TRBV12-4	-	-	TGTGCCGGCAGTTTAGGCCGGATGAACACTGAAGCTTTCTTT	CAGSLGRMNTEAFF
TRBJ1-4	TRBV5-6	TRBD1	-	TGTGCCAGCAGAAGACAGGGCAGGGATGAAAAACTGTTTTTT	CASRRQGRDEKLFF
TRBJ2-5	TRBV6-6	-	few	TGTGCCAGCAGTCCCCACGGAGGGTCGGTAAAGACCCAGTACTTC	CASSPHGGSVKTQYF
TRBJ1-2	TRBV7-9	-	-	TGTGCCAGCAGCCCCATGGAAGGCTATGGCTACACCTTC	CASSPMEGYGYTF
TRBJ2-7	TRBV20-1	-	few	TGCAGTGCTAGAGTTCTACTCGGGTACGAGCAGTACTTC	CSARVLLGYEQYF
TRBJ1-2	TRBV7-9	-	many	TGTGCCAGCAGCTTTTTCACAGACCGCTATGGCTACACCTTC	CASSFFTDRYGYTF
TRBJ2-3	TRBV6-1	-	-	TGTGCCAGCAGTGAAGAGGAGGGAGATACGCAGTATTTT	CASSEEEGDTQYF
TRBJ2-1	TRBV12-3/TRBV12-4	TRBD1	-	TGTGCCAGCAGTGTACCTGACAGGGGGCAACAAGAGACCCAGTTCTTC	CASSVPDRGQQETQFF
TRBJ1-2	TRBV20-1	-	-	TGCAGTGCTAACCCCCAGGGCTATGGCTACACCTTC	CSANPQGYGYTF
TRBJ2-7	TRBV11-2	TRBD2	few	TGTGCCAGCAGCCCCTCGCGACTAGCAGTTCGTAGGAGCTCCTACGAGCAGTACTTC	CASSPSRLAVRRSSYEQYF
TRBJ1-2	TRBV20-1	-	few	TGCAGTGCTACTTTGGGGCGCCAAGGCTACACCTTC	CSATLGRQGYTF
TRBJ1-5	TRBV24-1	-	few	TGTGCCACCAGTGATTACGGGACGCCAGGAGATCAGCCCCAGCATTTT	CATSDYGTPGDQPQHF
TRBJ1-2	TRBV20-1	-	-	TGCAGTGCTAGAGCGTGGATTTATGGCTACACCTTC	CSARAWIYGYTF
TRBJ2-7	TRBV28	TRBD2	-	TGTGCCAGCAGTATCCCTAGCGGCCCCTACGAGCAGTACTTC	CASSIPSGPYEQYF
TRBJ2-1	TRBV20-1	-	many	TGCAGTGCGGAAAGGCCGAGCTCCTACAATGAGCAGTTCTTC	CSAERPSSYNEQFF
TRBJ2-3	TRBV24-1	TRBD2	-	TGTGCCACCAATGAGCGTTGGGCTAGCGGGAGTGCAGATACGCAGTATTTT	CATNERWASGSADTQYF
TRBJ2-3	TRBV20-1	TRBD2	few	TGCAGTGCTAGAGTGAAAGCGGGGGGGATGAAAGATACGCAGTATTTT	CSARVKAGGMKDTQYF
TRBJ2-2	TRBV6-2/TRBV6-3	TRBD1	-	TGTGCCAGCAGTTACGCGGGACAGGGCCACACCGGGGAGCTGTTTTTT	CASSYAGQGHTGELFF
TRBJ1-5	TRBV6-6	-	many	TGTGCCAGCAGTTACTCGGGACACAGCAATCAGCCCCAGCATTTT	CASSYSGHSNQPQHF
TRBJ1-1	TRBV4-1	-	-	TGCGCCAGCAGCCAAGTTCAGGGGAATGAAGCTTTCTTT	CASSQVQGNEAFF
TRBJ2-7	TRBV20-1	TRBD2	-	TGCAGTGCTAGATCCAGGACTAGCGGGGGTCCCTACGAGCAGTACTTC	CSARSRTSGGPYEQYF
TRBJ1-4	TRBV27	TRBD1	-	TGTGCCAGCAGTAGAGGGGGCGAAAAAAAACTGTTTTTT	CASSRGGEKKLFF
TRBJ2-3	TRBV9	-	few	TGTGCCAGCAGCGTAGGACCCATGGGGTACACAGATACGCAGTATTTT	CASSVGPMGYTDTQYF
TRBJ2-4	TRBV28	TRBD1	-	TGTGCCAGCAGTTTAGGATATCGGACAGGCAAAAACATTCAGTACTTC	CASSLGYRTGKNIQYF
TRBJ2-7	TRBV29-1	TRBD2	-	TGCAGCGTGTCTAATAGCGGGGGCTACAATGAGCAGTACTTC	CSVSNSGGYNEQYF
TRBJ2-3	TRBV20-1	TRBD2	few	TGCAGTGCGGGGACTAGCGGGAGGTTCCCCGCAGATACGCAGTATTTT	CSAGTSGRFPADTQYF
TRBJ2-7	TRBV4-1	TRBD1	many	TGTGCCAGCAGCCAAGGTCCAGGACAGGGCTACGAGCAGTACTTC	CASSQGPGQGYEQYF
TRBJ1-3	TRBV7-9	-	-	TGTGCCAGCAGCCTATCGACAGTAGGGGGAAACACCATATATTTT	CASSLSTVGGNTIYF
TRBJ2-3	TRBV7-2	TRBD2	few	TGTGCCAGCAGCACTACCGGGACTAGGGCAGCAGATACGCAGTATTTT	CASSTTGTRAADTQYF
TRBJ1-1	TRBV7-9	-	-	TGTGCCAGCAGCTTACAGGACGCTGAAGCTTTCTTT	CASSLQDAEAFF
TRBJ1-6	TRBV9	-	-	TGTGCCAGCAGCGTAGACCTCGGGGGGAGGAGTTCACCCCTCCACTTT	CASSVDLGGRSSPLHF
TRBJ2-1	TRBV7-6	-	few	TGTGCCAGCAGCTTCACGCAGGGCGGGTACAATGAGCAGTTCTTC	CASSFTQGGYNEQFF
TRBJ1-1	TRBV19	TRBD1	-	TGTGCCAGTAGTAGGGGAACAGGGGGGGGCACTGAAGCTTTCTTT	CASSRGTGGGTEAFF
TRBJ2-7	TRBV3-1	TRBD2	-	TGTGCCAGCAGCCCTTTGGGGAGGGCTTTCTACGAGCAGTACTTC	CASSPLGRAFYEQYF
TRBJ1-1	TRBV6-5	-	-	TGTGCCAGCAACCTCGACAGATCGAACACTGAAGCTTTCTTT	CASNLDRSNTEAFF
TRBJ1-4	TRBV27	-	few	TGTGCCAGCAGCAGGGCCCTTAATGAAAAACTGTTTTTT	CASSRALNEKLFF
TRBJ2-5	TRBV20-1	TRBD1	-	TGCAGTGCGTGCAATCGGAAGACAGGGGCAGAGACCCAGTACTTC	CSACNRKTGAETQYF
TRBJ2-2	TRBV4-1	-	-	TGCGCCAGCAGCCAAGGGCCGCTCAGGGAGAACACCGGGGAGCTGTTTTTT	CASSQGPLRENTGELFF
TRBJ2-2	TRBV20-1	-	-	TGCAGTGCTAGGGAGGGTAACACCGGGGAGCTGTTTTTT	CSAREGNTGELFF
TRBJ2-1	TRBV29-1	TRBD1	-	TGCAGCGTTGGGACAGGGGGCTCCTACAATGAGCACTACTTC	CSVGTGGSYNEHYF